This T cell receptor (beta chain) was captured in a study of T-cell memory formation after mild COVID-19. Background on the study: Among the donors, TCR clusters were largely specific to each donor. Findings of the study overall: The study detected some responding clones in pre-infection memory, suggesting cross-reactive memory joined.

The CDR3 totals 15 residues. V lost 1 base and J 1 base, leaving 5 bases between the germline ends. Germline V gene lookup returns CDR1 LGHDT and CDR2 YNNKEL (reference sequence). TCR alpha and TCR beta cDNA libraries carrying sample barcodes and UMIs were produced by 5'RACE using constant-segment primers. One entry per CDR3 protein results from TCRdb running MiXCR on the 5' RACE reads. Of under 150,000 distinct CDR3 sequences in the sample, approximately 16% were seen once. Only a few counts were recorded for this clonotype. Its antigen is not identified. This chain connects TRBV3-1 to TRBJ2-6; D not certain. Sequenced material: PBMCs or a T cell subset sorted from them (not recorded which). The sequence came from an adult woman who had mild COVID-19 (a few samples of this study predate the infection). Cell type and time point are not known. The CDR3 sequence: CASSQVSSGANVLTF. As DNA, the CDR3 is TGTGCCAGCAGCCAAGTATCGTCTGGGGCCAACGTCCTGACTTTC.